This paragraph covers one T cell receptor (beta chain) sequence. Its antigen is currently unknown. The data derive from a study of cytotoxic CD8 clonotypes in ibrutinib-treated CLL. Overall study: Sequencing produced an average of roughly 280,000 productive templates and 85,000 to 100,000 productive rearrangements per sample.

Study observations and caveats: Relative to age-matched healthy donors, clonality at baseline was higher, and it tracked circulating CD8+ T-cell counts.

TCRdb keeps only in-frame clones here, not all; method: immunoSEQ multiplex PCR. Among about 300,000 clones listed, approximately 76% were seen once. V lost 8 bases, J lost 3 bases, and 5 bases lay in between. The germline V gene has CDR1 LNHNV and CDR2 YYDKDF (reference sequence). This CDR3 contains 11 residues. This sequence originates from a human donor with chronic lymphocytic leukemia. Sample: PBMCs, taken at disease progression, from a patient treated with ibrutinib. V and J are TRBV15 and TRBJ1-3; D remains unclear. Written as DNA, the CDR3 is TGTGCCACCTATTTTGGAAACACCATATATTTT. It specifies CATYFGNTIYF. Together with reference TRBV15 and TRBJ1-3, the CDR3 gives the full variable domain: DAMVIQNPRYQVTQFGKPVTLSCSQTLNHNVMYWYQQKSSQAPKLLFHYYDKDFNNEADTPDNFQSRRPNTSFCFLDIRSPGLGDTAMYLCATYFGNTIYFGEGSWLTVV.